The clone carrying this TCR beta chain was picked up a small number of times. Its antigen is not known. This record comes from a study of cytomegalovirus exposure and HLA in healthy donors. Across the whole study: Across a few hundred genotyped donors, approximately 80% landed in the Caucasian-associated ancestry cluster.

It was with 60 Vbeta and 13 Jbeta primers that the PCR ran. TCRdb's copy holds only in-frame clones and misses some; the assay was immunoSEQ multiplex PCR. The table shows 75,000 to 90,000 clones, with over 9% occurring only once. Whole-study results and caveats: The classifier was said to identify cytomegalovirus status with high specificity and sensitivity.

The sample comprised PBMCs. The source is a man aged 60 to 69 in good health and CMV-seropositive.

The DNA of the CDR3 is TGCGCCAGCAGCTTGGAAGTTGCGGGAGCTAATGAAAAACTGTTTTTT. As protein: CASSLEVAGANEKLFF. V and J are TRBV5-1 and TRBJ1-4; D remains ambiguous. CDR1 SGHRS and CDR2 YFSETQ come from the germline V gene. The CDR3 is made up of 16 amino acids. Trimming shortened V by 0 bases and J by 3 bases, and 12 bases separated the two germline ends.